The 11 T cell receptor beta chains listed next were all sequenced from one sample in a study of cytomegalovirus exposure and HLA in healthy donors. Amplification used 60 Vbeta primers and 13 Jbeta primers. Only in-frame clones appear in the TCRdb table, and some are missing; sequencing was by immunoSEQ multiplex PCR. The table records approximately 100,000 clones, about 80% of them present only once. Sequenced sample: PBMCs. Source of these receptors: a woman in her 50s in good health and CMV-seropositive.

The chain joins TRBV4-3 to TRBJ2-3, with 13 bases identical to TRBD2. The CDR3 loop spans 17 amino acids. V was pared by 2 bases and J by 5 bases, with 7 bases of the junction left unmatched. Germline V lookup: CDR1 LGHNA, CDR2 YSLEER. The CDR3 coding sequence is TGCGCCAGCAGCCAATCCCCCGGACTAGCGGGGGAAGATACGCAGTATTTT. Translation: CASSQSPGLAGEDTQYF.

The rearrangement links TRBV5-1 to TRBJ1-1, with D maybe TRBD1 (5 bases). The germline CDR1 and CDR2 sequences are SGHRS and YFSETQ. The CDR3 consists of 14 residues. The ends were cut back, 4 bases at V and 0 bases at J, with 10 bases in the middle. CDR3 loop: CASSPDTLNTEAFF. CDR3 coding DNA: TGCGCCAGCAGCCCGGACACGTTGAACACTGAAGCTTTCTTT.

The J gene is TRBJ2-1, the V gene TRBV14; 9 positions match TRBD2. Germline CDR1 SGHDN, CDR2 FVKESK. The J segment lost 5 bases and the V segment lost 1 base, leaving 6 bases of the junction unmatched. CDR3 length equals 16 residues. The DNA for the CDR3 is TGTGCCAGCAGCCAAGTCCTAGCGGGACTTAACAATGAGCAGTTCTTC. Encoded protein: CASSQVLAGLNNEQFF.

This chain joins TRBV9 and TRBJ2-3; 7 bases map to TRBD2. Germline CDR1 reads SGDLS; CDR2 reads YYNGEE. The ends lost 4 bases at V and 6 bases at J; junction bases unmatched: 5. The CDR3 spans 13 residues. The CDR3 DNA is TGTGCCAGCAGCCCCCGGGGGGAGGATACGCAGTATTTT. Protein product: CASSPRGEDTQYF.

The V call is TRBV7-3, the J call TRBJ2-2; D gene uncertain. This CDR3 region has 13 residues. Trimming pared 5 bases from V and 4 bases from J, leaving 8 bases between. Germline CDR1 SGHTA, CDR2 FQGTGA. The DNA of the CDR3 is TGTGCCAGCAGCCCACAATTCACCGGGGAGCTGTTTTTT. Translating gives CASSPQFTGELFF.

The chain is built from TRBV7-2 and TRBJ1-1, with 9 bases that match TRBD1. The trim removed 1 base at V and 5 bases at J, leaving 11 bases unmatched. The CDR3 is 17 amino acids. The germline V gene has CDR1 SGHTA and CDR2 FQGNSA. In DNA, the CDR3 is TGTGCCAGCAGCTTAGGGTTATGGGGACAGGGACGGACTGAAGCTTTCTTT. This gives the protein CASSLGLWGQGRTEAFF.

As for this clone: At one end the junction does not follow the germline gene, possibly because of a read error. The identical CDR3 is also encoded by other nucleotide sequences in the sample. The V gene is TRBV7-2, the J gene TRBJ2-7; D may be TRBD1 (6 bases). Germline V CDR1 and CDR2: SGHTA, FQGNSA. The length of the CDR3 is 14 residues. Written as DNA, the CDR3 is TGCGCCAGCAGCCCGACAGGACGCGACTACGAGCAGTACTTC. Residues: CASSPTGRDYEQYF.

The chain recombines TRBV10-3 with TRBJ2-2; D not resolved. The length of the CDR3 is 13 residues. Germline V gene sequence: CDR1 ENHRY, CDR2 SYGVKD. V lost 3 bases and J lost 6, with 8 bases in between. CDR3 sequence: CAISEAAPGELFF. CDR3 nucleotide sequence: TGTGCCATCAGTGAAGCAGCGCCCGGGGAGCTGTTTTTT.

This clone was seen a few times. This sequence joins TRBV4-3 and TRBJ2-7; D possibly corresponds to TRBD2 (5 bases). The V and J ends lost 1 base and 2 bases respectively, with 9 bases between them. CDR3 size: 14 residues. Germline loops: CDR1 LGHNA, CDR2 YSLEER. CDR3 amino acids: CASSQAPGTYEQYF. The CDR3 region has the DNA TGCGCCAGCAGCCAAGCCCCGGGAACCTACGAGCAGTACTTC.

The genes are TRBV27 and TRBJ2-5, with TRBD1 identical over 7 bases. Germline CDR1 and CDR2: MNHEY and SMNVEV (reference sequence). Trimming took 5 bases from V and 5 from J; bases not matched to a gene: 8. The CDR3 totals 14 residues. The CDR3 is CASSTPGTAETQYF. CDR3 DNA: TGTGCCAGCAGTACCCCCGGGACAGCGGAGACCCAGTACTTC.

A few counts support this clone. The chain joins TRBV10-1 to TRBJ2-5; D may be TRBD1 (6 bases). This CDR3 region has 14 residues. CDR1 and CDR2 (germline): WNHNN, SYGVQD (reference sequence). Trimming took 7 bases from V and 5 from J, leaving 17 bases between them. Here the CDR3 DNA reads TGCGCCAGCACACGGGACACAAGAGGGGAGACCCAGTACTTC. Amino acids: CASTRDTRGETQYF.